The rows below give T cell receptor beta chains drawn from one sample of a study of T cells in Graves' hyperthyroidism and ophthalmopathy. TCRdb re-called the multiplex PCR reads through MiXCR, storing one row per CDR3 protein. The table has roughly 500,000 distinct CDR3 sequences, roughly a quarter seen once. Sequenced: blood. The receptors shown here come from a woman aged 30 to 39 with Graves' ophthalmopathy. The CDR3 runs from the conserved cysteine through the conserved F or W. Each record gives: clone size, V gene, D gene, J gene, CDR3 DNA, CDR3 protein. The D gene is left open where the match is weak. Clone size, where shown, is once, few, many, or a class for clones that have expanded.

>-|TRBV10-3|-|TRBJ1-5
TGTGCCATCAGTGGAGGTGGAACGGATCAGCCCCAGCATTTT
CAISGGGTDQPQHF
>-|TRBV18|-|TRBJ2-7
TGTGCCAGCTCACCGACAGTTCCGGGCCACGAGCAGTACTTC
CASSPTVPGHEQYF
>-|TRBV6-2/TRBV6-3|-|TRBJ2-5
TGTGCCAGCAGCTACATACCGGGACACACTCAAGAGACCCAGTACTTC
CASSYIPGHTQETQYF
>many|TRBV5-1|TRBD2|TRBJ2-5
TGCGCCAGCAGCTGGACTAGCGGGGGGGCCCTACGCGAGACCCAGTACTTC
CASSWTSGGALRETQYF
>-|TRBV11-2|-|TRBJ2-7
TGTGCCAGCAGCTTAGAGGCAGGGTCGAGCTCCTACGAGCAGTACTTC
CASSLEAGSSSYEQYF
>-|TRBV5-4|-|TRBJ1-2
TGTGCCAGCAGACGGGTGGGGGGAATGGGTGGCTACACCTTC
CASRRVGGMGGYTF
>-|TRBV28|-|TRBJ1-2
TGTGCCAGCAGTTGGCGACAGTATGGCTACACCTTC
CASSWRQYGYTF
>many|TRBV20-1|TRBD2|TRBJ2-2
TGCAGTGCTAGGGGGGACGCGGGGGGCAGCGGGGAGCTGTTTTTT
CSARGDAGGSGELFF
>many|TRBV4-1|-|TRBJ2-7
TGCGCCAGCAGCCAAGGGCCTCGGTCCTACGAGCAGTACTTC
CASSQGPRSYEQYF
>many|TRBV11-1|-|TRBJ1-1
TGTGCCAGCAGCTCGACACTCTTTTTCCCGCGCACGGACACTGAAGCTTTCTTT
CASSSTLFFPRTDTEAFF
>many|TRBV6-1|TRBD1|TRBJ1-5
TGTGCCAGCAGTGAAACAGGGGTCCAGCCCCAGCATTTT
CASSETGVQPQHF
>many|TRBV6-1|-|TRBJ2-7
TGTGCCAGCAGTGAACAGGTTAGCTACGAGCAGTACTTC
CASSEQVSYEQYF
>many|TRBV30|-|TRBJ2-5
TGTGCCTGGAGGGGGGCGGGGGCCCTCAAGTACTTC
CAWRGAGALKYF
>many|TRBV4-2|-|TRBJ2-2
TGTGCCAGCAGCCAAGATCTTGTACAGGAACGCACCGGGGAGCTGTTTTTT
CASSQDLVQERTGELFF
>-|TRBV20-1|TRBD1|TRBJ2-7
TGCAGTGCTAGAGTCCCGGGACAGGGGGCATACGAGCAGTACTTC
CSARVPGQGAYEQYF
>many|TRBV7-8|-|TRBJ2-2
TGTGCCAGCAGCCTCACAGGGCGGACCGGGGAGCTGTTTTTT
CASSLTGRTGELFF
>many|TRBV6-2/TRBV6-3|-|TRBJ2-7
TGTGCCAGCAGTTACGGTGGGGGTTACAACGAGCAGTACTTC
CASSYGGGYNEQYF
>few|TRBV6-1|-|TRBJ2-7
TGTGCCAGCAGCAGATTTGGCCGGAACTACGAGCAGTACTTC
CASSRFGRNYEQYF
>many|TRBV7-8|TRBD1|TRBJ1-1
TGTGCCAGCAGCTTAGGGGCAGGGACAGGCGCTGAAGCTTTCTTT
CASSLGAGTGAEAFF
>-|TRBV24-1|-|TRBJ1-1
TGTGCCACCATGGGGAGCGGAGCTGAAGCTTTCTTT
CATMGSGAEAFF
>-|TRBV28|-|TRBJ1-5
TGTGCCAGCAGTTCCCGGGGAGCCCAGCATTTT
CASSSRGAQHF
>many|TRBV6-5|TRBD2|TRBJ2-5
TGTGCCAGCAGTTACTCGATTAGCGGGGGGGGATGGTCACCAGAGACCCAGTACTTC
CASSYSISGGGWSPETQYF
>-|TRBV4-2|TRBD1|TRBJ2-5
TGTGCCAGCAGCCAAGCTGGACAGGAGGCCGGGACCCAGTACTTC
CASSQAGQEAGTQYF
>many|TRBV6-1|-|TRBJ2-6
TGTGCCAGCAGTCCCCCCAGCAGTTCCTCTGGGGCCAACGTCCTGACTTTC
CASSPPSSSSGANVLTF
>many|TRBV27|-|TRBJ1-2
TGTGCCAGCAGTTTATCACAAGGCAGTGGAGGTCATGGCTACACCTTC
CASSLSQGSGGHGYTF
>many|TRBV6-1|-|TRBJ1-1
TGTGCCGGCAGTCCCGGGACAGAAGCTTTCTTT
CAGSPGTEAFF
>many|TRBV12-3/TRBV12-4|-|TRBJ1-1
TGTGCCAGCAGTCCCCTGGGGGCTTGGAGCACTGAAGCTTTCTTT
CASSPLGAWSTEAFF
>many|TRBV30|TRBD1|TRBJ2-7
TGTGCCTCCGACAGGGAGAGCTCCTACGAGCAGTACTTC
CASDRESSYEQYF
>many|TRBV27|TRBD1|TRBJ1-5
TGTGCCAGCAGTCCCAGGGACAGCCTCAATCAGCCCCAGCATTTT
CASSPRDSLNQPQHF
>many|TRBV12-3/TRBV12-4|TRBD1|TRBJ2-7
TGTGCCAGCAGTTCCTCCTCCGGGACAGGGGACGAGCAGTACTTC
CASSSSSGTGDEQYF
>once|TRBV5-1|TRBD1|TRBJ2-2
TGCGCCAGCAGCCGAACAGGGGATCCCGGGGAGCTGTGTTTT
CASSRTGDPGELCF
>many|TRBV6-1|-|TRBJ1-1
TGTGCCAGCAGCTCACAGAAGGGGACGGGGAACACTGAAGCTTTCTTT
CASSSQKGTGNTEAFF
>many|TRBV7-9|-|TRBJ2-7
TGTGCCAGCAGCTTAGCCGCTTCCTACGAGCAGTACTTC
CASSLAASYEQYF
>-|TRBV5-5|-|TRBJ1-2
TGTGCCAGCAGAAATGACAGGAACTATGGCTACACCTTC
CASRNDRNYGYTF
>many|TRBV10-3|-|TRBJ1-2
TGTGCCATCACTGGGACGCTCACCCTCGAGAGCTATGGCTACACCTTC
CAITGTLTLESYGYTF
>many|TRBV7-2|TRBD1|TRBJ2-7
TGTGCCAGCAGCGAGCCGAGGGGGCGATTAAACTACGAGCAGTACTTC
CASSEPRGRLNYEQYF
>-|TRBV11-2|-|TRBJ2-7
TGTGCCAGCAGCTTAGCCCCGGACGACTCCTACGAGCAGTACTTC
CASSLAPDDSYEQYF
>-|TRBV6-1|TRBD1|TRBJ1-2
TGTGCCAGCAGGACGGGACAGGGGGCAGGAAATGGCTACACCTTC
CASRTGQGAGNGYTF
>many|TRBV2|-|TRBJ1-2
TGTGCCAGCAGTGTCCCTCCTCGGGGCTACACCTTC
CASSVPPRGYTF
>-|TRBV6-5|-|TRBJ1-2
TGTGCCAGCAGTTATCAGGGAGGGCATGGCTACACCTTC
CASSYQGGHGYTF
>many|TRBV27|TRBD1|TRBJ2-5
TGTGCCAGCGGCTGGGGGACAGGGCCTGTTGTAGGCCAGTACTTC
CASGWGTGPVVGQYF
>many|TRBV11-2|TRBD2|TRBJ2-5
TGTGCCAGCAGCTTCTGGACTAGCGGGGAGACCCAGTACTTC
CASSFWTSGETQYF
>many|TRBV20-1|TRBD1|TRBJ2-7
TGCAGTGCCCCACGCCGACAGGGGGCTTACGAGCAGTACTTC
CSAPRRQGAYEQYF
>many|TRBV10-3|-|TRBJ2-2
TGTGCCATCAGTGGACAGATGAACACCGGGGAGCTGTTTTTT
CAISGQMNTGELFF
>many|TRBV11-1|TRBD1|TRBJ1-2
TGTGCCAGCAGCTTAGAGAGGGGGCAGGCTGGGGTCTATGGCTACACCTTC
CASSLERGQAGVYGYTF
>many|TRBV20-1|TRBD1|TRBJ2-5
TGCAGTGCTATAAGCCGAGGACAGGCATTAGAGACCCAGTACTTC
CSAISRGQALETQYF
>many|TRBV24-1|-|TRBJ2-7
TGTGCCACCAGTGTCGACAGAGGAAACTACGAGCAGTACTTC
CATSVDRGNYEQYF
>many|TRBV6-1|-|TRBJ1-1
TGTGCCAGCAGCCCCTCCCAGGGGACCGGATCCCTAGATGAAGCTTTCTTT
CASSPSQGTGSLDEAFF
>many|TRBV11-1|TRBD1|TRBJ2-2
TGTGCCAGCAGCTCGATAAGGACAGGGTCGAACACCGGGGAGCTGTTTTTT
CASSSIRTGSNTGELFF
>few|TRBV6-2/TRBV6-3|TRBD1|TRBJ1-6
TGTGCCAGCAGTTATCCCGGGACAGAGAATTCACCCCTCCACTTT
CASSYPGTENSPLHF
>many|TRBV12-3/TRBV12-4|-|TRBJ1-2
TGTGCCAGCAGTTTAGGGGCAACGGGTAACTATGGCTACACCTTC
CASSLGATGNYGYTF
>-|TRBV20-1|-|TRBJ2-3
TGCAGTGCTAGAGGGAACGGGTACACAGATACGCAGTATTTT
CSARGNGYTDTQYF
>-|TRBV11-2|-|TRBJ1-5
TGTGCCAGCAGCCCTTCCGGGTCTTCGGCCAGGAGTCAGCCCCAGCATTTT
CASSPSGSSARSQPQHF
>few|TRBV12-3/TRBV12-4|-|TRBJ2-5
TGTGCCAGCAGTTTTCGCGTAGTCGGGGGTAGAGAGACCCAGTACTTC
CASSFRVVGGRETQYF